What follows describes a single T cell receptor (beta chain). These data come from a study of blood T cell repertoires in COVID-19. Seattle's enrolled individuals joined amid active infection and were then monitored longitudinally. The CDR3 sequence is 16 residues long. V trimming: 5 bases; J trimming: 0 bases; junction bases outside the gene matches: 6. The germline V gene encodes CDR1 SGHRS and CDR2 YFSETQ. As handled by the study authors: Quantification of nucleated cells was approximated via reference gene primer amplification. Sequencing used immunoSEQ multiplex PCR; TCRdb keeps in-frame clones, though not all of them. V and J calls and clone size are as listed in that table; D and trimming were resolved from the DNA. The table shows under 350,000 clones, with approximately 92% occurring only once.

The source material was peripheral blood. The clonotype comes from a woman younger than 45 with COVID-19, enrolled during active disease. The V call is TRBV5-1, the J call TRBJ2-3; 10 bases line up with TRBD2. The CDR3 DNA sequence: TGCGCCAGCAGTCCTCTAGCGGGAGTCAGCACAGATACGCAGTATTTT. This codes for CASSPLAGVSTDTQYF.